Shown below are 17 T cell receptor beta chains from a single sample sequenced in a study of blood T cells in healthy people across ages. Primers used in a second PCR of roughly 6 to 12 cycles were a sample-barcoded 5' primer and a J-beta primer mix. TCRdb reprocessed the 5' RACE reads with MiXCR, giving one entry per CDR3 protein. The top ten hold around a third of the sample, which has roughly 700,000 distinct CDR3 sequences, roughly 49% seen once. Sequencing was performed on blood. The receptors were sampled from a woman aged 55-70 years in good health.

This clonotype was detected only a few times. Sequence at one end of the junction differs from germline and may be a read error. The chain recombines TRBV5-1 with TRBJ1-2; D not resolved. Per germline, CDR1 SGHRS and CDR2 YFSETQ. The CDR3 sequence is 15 residues long. The chain's CDR3 is CASSLDQTRPYGHTF. In DNA, the CDR3 is TGCGCCAGCAGCTTGGATCAGACTCGCCCCTATGGCCACACCTTC.

The rearrangement joins TRBV5-4 to TRBJ1-1, with 9 bases aligning to TRBD1. This CDR3 comprises 14 residues. Trimming removed 4 bases from V and 3 bases from J; junction bases left unmatched: 4. Germline-derived CDR1 and CDR2 are SGHNT and YYREEE (reference sequence). The CDR3 here is CASSRDRADTEAFF. The DNA of the CDR3 is TGTGCCAGCAGCAGGGACAGGGCGGACACTGAAGCTTTCTTT. Full variable domain (outside the CDR3, taken from reference TRBV5-4 and TRBJ1-1): ETGVTQSPTHLIKTRGQQVTLRCSSQSGHNTVSWYQQALGQGPQFIFQYYREEENGRGNFPPRFSGLQFPNYSSELNVNALELDDSALYLCASSRDRADTEAFFGQGTRLTVV.

This clonotype has a handful of counts. V is TRBV20-1 and J is TRBJ2-5; 8 nucleotides match TRBD1. J lost 5 bases, V lost 5 bases, and 10 bases had no gene match. Germline values: CDR1 DFQATT, CDR2 SNEGSKA (reference sequence). CDR3 length: 14 residues. The CDR3 DNA reads TGCAGTGCTGCCAGGGGGCCTCTCCTTGAGACCCAGTACTTC. Its protein is CSAARGPLLETQYF.

The chain combines TRBV4-3 with TRBJ2-3; TRBD2 aligns across 10 bases. Germline V gene data show CDR1 as LGHNA and CDR2 as YSLEER. The CDR3 spans 16 residues. With 1 base clipped from V and 5 bases from J, the junction kept 6 bases outside the gene matches. CDR3 coding DNA: TGCGCCAGCAGCCAAGTGGCTAGCGGGAGAAGAGATACGCAGTATTTT. Its protein product is CASSQVASGRRDTQYF.

The genes are TRBV25-1 and TRBJ2-7; possible D gene TRBD2, 6 bases. The CDR3 spans 16 residues. In germline, CDR1 is MGHDK, CDR2 SYGVNS. V was cut by 4 bases and J by 5 bases, with 21 bases left in between. The CDR3 DNA follows: TGTGCCAGCAGTGGGTCGGAGGGCGGAGGAACGGACGAGCAGTACTTC. It codes for CASSGSEGGGTDEQYF.

V and J are TRBV2 and TRBJ2-3; D unclear. Trimming pared 7 bases from V and 0 bases from J, leaving 8 bases between. The CDR3 runs 13 residues. Per the germline V gene, CDR1 is SNHLY and CDR2 is FYNNEI. The CDR3 here is CASTLFSTDTQYF. The CDR3 DNA is TGTGCCAGCACTCTCTTTAGCACAGATACGCAGTATTTT.

The chain employs TRBV7-9 and TRBJ2-7; 14 nucleotides align to TRBD2. Germline CDR1 SEHNR, CDR2 FQNEAQ (reference sequence). There are 16 residues in the CDR3. V dropped 5 bases and J dropped 1; count of bases not matched to a gene: 4. The CDR3 region is CASSERLAGGSYEQYF. Here the CDR3 DNA reads TGTGCCAGCAGCGAAAGACTAGCGGGAGGGTCCTACGAGCAGTACTTC. Using reference TRBV7-9 and TRBJ2-7 for the parts outside the CDR3, the full variable domain is DTGVSQNPRHKITKRGQNVTFRCDPISEHNRLYWYRQTLGQGPEFLTYFQNEAQLEKSRLLSDRFSAERPKGSFSTLEIQRTEQGDSAMYLCASSERLAGGSYEQYFGPGTRLTVT.

In its sample, this clonotype was seen once. The chain carries TRBV5-5 and TRBJ2-7; D remains ambiguous. The CDR3 is made up of 15 amino acids. CDR1 and CDR2 (germline): SGHKS, YYEKEE (reference sequence). Trimming removed 1 base from V and 0 bases from J, with 11 bases in between. The CDR3 sequence is CASSLNSGPSYEQYF. CDR3 in DNA: TGTGCCAGCAGCTTGAACAGTGGGCCCTCCTACGAGCAGTACTTC.

This clonotype was seen a handful of times. This CDR3 is CSAHTRDTQYF. CDR3 DNA: TGCAGTGCCCATACACGAGATACGCAGTATTTT. The rearrangement links TRBV20-1 to TRBJ2-3; D is unclear. CDR3 size: 11 residues. Germline lookup yields CDR1 DFQATT and CDR2 SNEGSKA (reference sequence). Trimming took 6 bases from V and 5 from J, leaving 9 bases between them.

This clonotype was counted once. The chain links TRBV6-2 or TRBV6-3 to TRBJ2-1; D not resolved. This CDR3 has 14 amino acids. Germline V gene lookup returns CDR1 MNHEY and CDR2 SVGEGT. Trimming shortened V by 7 bases and J by 2 bases, and 12 bases separated the two germline ends. The DNA for the CDR3 is TGTGCCAGCACTGAAGGGCGAACCTACAATGAGCAGTTCTTC. Its translation is CASTEGRTYNEQFF.

Comment on this clonotype: One junction end disagrees with the germline gene, perhaps due to a read error. The chain recombines TRBV5-6 with TRBJ1-2; D uncertain. The CDR3 is made up of 12 amino acids. Germline assignment: CDR1 SGHDT and CDR2 YYEEEE. The CDR3 coding sequence is TGTGCCAGCAGCTTCTGGGGAAATGGCTACGCCTTC. The encoded protein is CASSFWGNGYAF.

The table lists this clonotype with a few counts. The chain couples TRBV5-1 to TRBJ2-3; TRBD2 matches 9 bases. Germline CDR1 and CDR2: SGHRS and YFSETQ. The trim removed 4 bases at V and 5 bases at J, leaving 5 bases unmatched. This CDR3 has 14 amino acids. In DNA, the CDR3 is TGCGCCAGCAGCAGTCTAGCGGGGTTAGATACGCAGTATTTT. It translates to CASSSLAGLDTQYF.

The chain uses TRBV29-1 and TRBJ2-3; 12 nucleotides match TRBD2. V shed 6 bases, J shed 5 bases, and the junction held 18 bases outside the gene matches. The CDR3 totals 18 residues. The germline CDR1 and CDR2 sequences are SQVTM and ANQGSEA. The CDR3 sequence is CSVTPQLLGLAGRDTQYF. In nucleotides, the CDR3 is TGCAGCGTCACACCCCAGCTCCTTGGACTAGCGGGAAGAGATACGCAGTATTTT.

The chain has TRBV4-3 and TRBJ1-2, with 8 positions matching TRBD1. The CDR3 runs 15 residues. With V trimmed by 4 bases and J by 4 bases, 8 bases remained unmatched. Germline lookup yields CDR1 LGHNA and CDR2 YSLEER. The CDR3 region has the DNA TGCGCCAGCAGCCCGGACAGGGCGAGGACCTATGGCTACACCTTC. Translating it yields CASSPDRARTYGYTF.

The chain employs TRBV9 and TRBJ2-7; TRBD2 is a possible D gene (5 bases). The CDR3 has 15 residues. CDR1 SGDLS and CDR2 YYNGEE come from the germline V gene. V was cut by 0 bases and J by 1 base, with 11 bases left in between. CDR3 amino acids: CASSVDGGPSYEQYF. The DNA for the CDR3 is TGTGCCAGCAGCGTAGACGGCGGGCCGTCCTACGAGCAGTACTTC.

The DNA for the CDR3 is TGTGCCAGCTCACCATCCCAGGGGGAGACCCAGTACTTC. It codes for CASSPSQGETQYF. The chain is built from TRBV18 and TRBJ2-5; the D gene is possibly TRBD1 (6 bases). V was pared by 2 bases and J by 5 bases, with 9 bases between. The CDR3 spans 13 residues. CDR1 is KGHSH, CDR2 LQKENI, per germline.

CDR3 sequence (DNA): TGTGCCTGGAGTGTAAAGGGGGCGACCGGGGAGCTGTTTTTT. Amino acid sequence: CAWSVKGATGELFF. This chain uses TRBV30 with TRBJ2-2, with 7 bases fitting TRBD1. This CDR3 has 14 amino acids. Trimming cost V 0 bases and J 5 bases; bases outside gene matches: 3. Germline V gene sequence: CDR1 GTSNPN, CDR2 SVGIG (reference sequence).